Below, 15 T cell receptor beta chains from the same sample are listed, as sequenced in a study of shared clonotypes between healthy human individuals. The assay was immunoSEQ multiplex PCR, and TCRdb's table has in-frame clones only and misses some. The data contain roughly 890,000 clones, more than 85% of them singletons. Terminally differentiated effector memory CD45RA+ cells were excluded by CCR7 positive selection of CD45RO-negative cells. Sequencing input: naive CD8+ T cells sorted from blood. Every receptor here comes from a man aged 30 to 39 in good health.

The J gene is TRBJ2-7, the V gene TRBV4-1, with a tentative D call TRBD1 (5 bases). With 4 bases removed from V and 2 bases from J, the gap between germline ends came to 12 bases. Germline values: CDR1 MGHRA, CDR2 YSYEKL. The CDR3 extends over 14 amino acids. The CDR3 DNA follows: TGCGCCAGCAGCCTACCAGGGCGAGCCTACGAGCAGTACTTC. Translation gives CASSLPGRAYEQYF.

This clone was seen only once. The chain joins TRBV5-1 to TRBJ1-2; D is uncertain. CDR3 length: 14 amino acids. Germline V gene sequence: CDR1 SGHRS, CDR2 YFSETQ. Trimming cost V 8 bases and J 3 bases, with 17 bases left between them. The CDR3 DNA is TGCGCCAGTGCCATGGGAGAGAACGACTATGGCTACACCTTC. Its protein is CASAMGENDYGYTF.

The chain links TRBV25-1 to TRBJ2-1, with a weak D call TRBD1 (6 bases). The CDR3 is made up of 17 amino acids. Germline assignment: CDR1 MGHDK and CDR2 SYGVNS. The V gene lost 3 bases and the J gene lost 2 bases, with 17 bases spanning the gap. The CDR3 DNA sequence: TGTGCCAGCAGTGATCTTTACGGCAGGGGCACCTACAATGAGCAGTTCTTC. Translated: CASSDLYGRGTYNEQFF.

The chain is built from TRBV7-2 and TRBJ1-2, with a weak D call TRBD1 (6 bases). The CDR3 contains 11 residues. From germline, CDR1 is SGHTA and CDR2 FQGNSA. V gave up 7 bases and J gave up 8 bases, with 11 bases separating them. The CDR3 nucleotides are TGTGCCAGCAACGGACAGTTCGGCTACACCTTC. Amino acids: CASNGQFGYTF.

This rearrangement joins TRBV11-2 to TRBJ2-7, with TRBD2 matching over 9 bases. This CDR3 has 16 residues. Germline V CDR1 and CDR2: SGHAT, FQNNGV. Trimming at V came to 4 bases and at J to 2 bases, leaving 9 bases not matched to a gene. CDR3 sequence (DNA): TGTGCCAGCAGCTCCTATGCCCTAGCGGGGCCCTACGAGCAGTACTTC. Its translation: CASSSYALAGPYEQYF.

The chain is built from TRBV7-6 and TRBJ2-3, with TRBD2 identical over 9 bases. The CDR3 runs 15 residues. Trimming took 5 bases from V and 5 from J; bases not matched to a gene: 8. From germline, CDR1 is SGHVS and CDR2 FNYEAQ. DNA for the CDR3: TGTGCCAGCAGCCCTAGCGGGATAAGGGGAGATACGCAGTATTTT. Its translation: CASSPSGIRGDTQYF.

This clone was found once. The rearrangement links TRBV6-1 to TRBJ2-1; D might be TRBD1 (6 bases). Deletions cut 3 bases from V and 2 bases from J, with 26 bases between. From germline, CDR1 is MNHNS and CDR2 SASEGT. The CDR3 totals 20 residues. Here the CDR3 reads CASSDARGIAYRRTYNEQFF. The CDR3 DNA sequence: TGTGCCAGCAGTGATGCCAGGGGAATTGCGTACAGGAGAACCTACAATGAGCAGTTCTTC.

The chain couples TRBV27 to TRBJ1-5; a weak D match, TRBD1 (5 bases). The germline V and J ends were trimmed by 6 bases and 1 base, with 10 bases remaining between them. Germline lookup yields CDR1 MNHEY and CDR2 SMNVEV (reference sequence). This CDR3 is 14 amino acids long. CDR3 region: CASSRGGSNQPQHF. In nucleotides, the CDR3 is TGTGCCAGCAGCCGCGGGGGGAGCAATCAGCCCCAGCATTTT.

The rearrangement joins TRBV4-1 to TRBJ2-2; possible D gene TRBD1, 5 bases. The V end was cut by 6 bases, the J end by 6 bases, with 14 bases between. CDR1 MGHRA and CDR2 YSYEKL come from the germline V gene. This CDR3 spans 14 amino acids. The CDR3 loop is CASRNSQGSGELFF. The CDR3 coding sequence is TGCGCCAGCAGGAATTCTCAGGGTTCCGGGGAGCTGTTTTTT.

The chain joins TRBV9 to TRBJ2-3, with 8 bases identical to TRBD1. Germline CDR1 reads SGDLS; CDR2 reads YYNGEE. Germline trimming cut 0 bases from V and 3 bases from J; bases unmatched to any gene: 3. The CDR3 is 15 residues long. The DNA of the CDR3 is TGTGCCAGCAGCGTAGCAGGGGGCTCGACAGATACGCAGTATTTT. Its protein is CASSVAGGSTDTQYF.

The chain has TRBV19 and TRBJ2-7; 7 bases map to TRBD2. V lost 6 bases to trimming and J lost 4 bases; unmatched junction nucleotides: 6. This CDR3 has 13 residues. Germline CDR1 LNHDA, CDR2 SQIVND (reference sequence). This CDR3 reads CASRKGLSYEQYF. The DNA of the CDR3 is TGTGCCAGTAGGAAGGGACTATCTTACGAGCAGTACTTC.

This chain uses TRBV6-5 with TRBJ1-4, with no clear D. The CDR3 totals 15 residues. Per the germline V gene, CDR1 is MNHEY and CDR2 is SVGAGI. The V end lost 2 bases, the J end lost 7 bases, and 14 bases lay between the germline ends. CDR3 sequence reads: CASSYRNLPGEKLFF. CDR3 nucleotide sequence: TGTGCCAGCAGTTACCGCAACCTACCCGGTGAAAAACTGTTTTTT.

CDR3 coding DNA: TGTGCCAGCAGTGGAGGACAGGGGAGCAATCAGCCCCAGCATTTT. Its translation is CASSGGQGSNQPQHF. The chain couples TRBV2 to TRBJ1-5, with 9 bases fitting TRBD1. Germline trimming cut 4 bases from V and 1 base from J; bases unmatched to any gene: 2. Germline loops: CDR1 SNHLY, CDR2 FYNNEI. The CDR3 loop spans 15 amino acids. The full variable domain, completed using reference TRBV2 and TRBJ1-5, is EPEVTQTPSHQVTQMGQEVILRCVPISNHLYFYWYRQILGQKVEFLVSFYNNEISEKSEIFDDQFSVERPDGSNFTLKIRSTKLEDSAMYFCASSGGQGSNQPQHFGDGTRLSIL.

CDR3 nucleotides: TGTGCCAGCAGGGACTACTCCTACGAGCAGTACTTC. This encodes CASRDYSYEQYF. This chain uses TRBV5-4 with TRBJ2-7; D might be TRBD2 (6 bases). There are 12 residues in the CDR3. Germline V gene sequence: CDR1 SGHNT, CDR2 YYREEE (reference sequence). V was shortened by 5 bases and J by 0 bases, with 6 bases between the two germline ends.

This chain uses TRBV2 with TRBJ2-7, with TRBD1 identical over 7 bases. The V gene end was trimmed by 6 bases and the J gene end by 7 bases; junction bases not matched to a gene: 9. CDR1 is SNHLY, CDR2 FYNNEI, per germline. The CDR3 spans 13 residues. The CDR3 region has the DNA TGTGCCAGCAGATCGACAGGGTCCTGGGAGCAGTACTTC. This sequence encodes CASRSTGSWEQYF.